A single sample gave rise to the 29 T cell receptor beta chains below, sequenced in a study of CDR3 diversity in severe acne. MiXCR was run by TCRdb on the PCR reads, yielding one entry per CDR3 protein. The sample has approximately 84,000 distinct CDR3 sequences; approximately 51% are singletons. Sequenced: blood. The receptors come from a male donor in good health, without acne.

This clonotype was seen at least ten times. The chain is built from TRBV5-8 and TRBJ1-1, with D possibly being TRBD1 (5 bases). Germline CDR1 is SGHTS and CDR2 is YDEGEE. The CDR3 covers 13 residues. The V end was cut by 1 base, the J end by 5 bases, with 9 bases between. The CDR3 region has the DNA TGTGCCAGCAGCTTGTTTGGGGGGACTGAAGCTTTCTTT. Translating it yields CASSLFGGTEAFF.

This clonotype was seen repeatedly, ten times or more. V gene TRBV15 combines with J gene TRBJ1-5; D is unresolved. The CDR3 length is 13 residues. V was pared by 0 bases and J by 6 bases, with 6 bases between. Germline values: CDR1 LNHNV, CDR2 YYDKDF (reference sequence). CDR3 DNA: TGTGCCACCAGCAGAGATCTAAGTCAGCCCCAGCATTTT. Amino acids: CATSRDLSQPQHF.

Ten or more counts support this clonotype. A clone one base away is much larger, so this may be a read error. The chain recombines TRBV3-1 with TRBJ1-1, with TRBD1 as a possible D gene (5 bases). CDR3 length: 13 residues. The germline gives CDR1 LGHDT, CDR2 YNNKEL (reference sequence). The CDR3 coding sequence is TGTGCCGGCAGCCAAGGGACCAACACTGAAGCTTTCTTT. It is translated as CAGSQGTNTEAFF.

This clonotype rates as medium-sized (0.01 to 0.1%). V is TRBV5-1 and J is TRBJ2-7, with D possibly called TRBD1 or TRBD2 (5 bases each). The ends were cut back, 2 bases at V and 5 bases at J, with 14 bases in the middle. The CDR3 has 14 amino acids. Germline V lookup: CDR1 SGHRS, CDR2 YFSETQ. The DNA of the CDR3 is TGCGCCAGCAGCTTAGTCCGGGGCCTTAACGAGCAGTACTTC. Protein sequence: CASSLVRGLNEQYF.

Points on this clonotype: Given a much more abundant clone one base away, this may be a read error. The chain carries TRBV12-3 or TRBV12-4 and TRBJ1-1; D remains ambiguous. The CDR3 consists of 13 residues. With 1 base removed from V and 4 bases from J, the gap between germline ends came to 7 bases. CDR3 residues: CASSLERSTEAFF. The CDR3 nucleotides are TGTGCCAGCAGTTTAGAGAGGAGCACTGAAGCTTTCTTT.

The CDR3 DNA is TGTGCCACCAGTGATACTGCAGATACGCAGTATTTT. Translating it yields CATSDTADTQYF. This chain links TRBV24-1 with TRBJ2-3; D is unclear. From germline, CDR1 is KGHDR and CDR2 SFDVKD. This CDR3 region has 12 residues. V was cut by 3 bases and J by 4 bases, with 4 bases left in between.

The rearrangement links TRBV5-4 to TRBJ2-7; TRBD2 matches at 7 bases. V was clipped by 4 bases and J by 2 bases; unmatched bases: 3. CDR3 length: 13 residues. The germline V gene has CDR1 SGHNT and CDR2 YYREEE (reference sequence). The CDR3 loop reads CASSGGGAYEQYF. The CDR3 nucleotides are TGTGCCAGCAGCGGGGGGGGGGCCTACGAGCAGTACTTC.

CDR3 region: CSARDPPPGQPYEQYF. The CDR3 DNA reads as TGCAGTGCTAGAGACCCGCCTCCGGGACAGCCCTACGAGCAGTACTTC. The chain is built from TRBV20-1 and TRBJ2-7, with 7 bases identical to TRBD1. The CDR3 runs 16 residues. Looked up from germline, CDR1 is DFQATT and CDR2 is SNEGSKA (reference sequence). The junction had 10 bases not matched to a gene; V was cut back by 0 bases and J by 2 bases.

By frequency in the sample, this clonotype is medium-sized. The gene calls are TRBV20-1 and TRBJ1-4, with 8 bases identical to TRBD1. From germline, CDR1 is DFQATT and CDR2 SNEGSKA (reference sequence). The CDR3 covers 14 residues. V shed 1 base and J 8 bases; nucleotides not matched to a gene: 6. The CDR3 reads CSARGGQGGEKLFF. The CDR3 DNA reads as TGCAGTGCTAGAGGCGGACAGGGTGGGGAAAAACTGTTTTTT.

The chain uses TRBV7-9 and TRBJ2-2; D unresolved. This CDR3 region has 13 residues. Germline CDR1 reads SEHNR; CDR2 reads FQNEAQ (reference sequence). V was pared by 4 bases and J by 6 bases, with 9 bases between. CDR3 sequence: CASSSTWSGELFF. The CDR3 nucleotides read TGTGCCAGCAGCTCTACTTGGTCCGGGGAGCTGTTTTTT.

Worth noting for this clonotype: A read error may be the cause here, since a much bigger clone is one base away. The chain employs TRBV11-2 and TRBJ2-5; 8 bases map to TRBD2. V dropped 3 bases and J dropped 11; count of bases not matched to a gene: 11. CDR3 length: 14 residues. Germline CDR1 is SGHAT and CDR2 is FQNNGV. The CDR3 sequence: CASSLRHGGDEQYF. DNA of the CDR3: TGTGCCAGCAGCTTGCGACACGGGGGGGATGAGCAGTACTTC.

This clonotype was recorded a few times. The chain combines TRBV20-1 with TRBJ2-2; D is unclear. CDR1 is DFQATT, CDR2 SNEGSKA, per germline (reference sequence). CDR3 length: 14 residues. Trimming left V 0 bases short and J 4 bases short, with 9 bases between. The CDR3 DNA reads TGCAGTGCTAGAGATCCCCTAGGCACCGGGGAGCTGTTTTTT. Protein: CSARDPLGTGELFF.

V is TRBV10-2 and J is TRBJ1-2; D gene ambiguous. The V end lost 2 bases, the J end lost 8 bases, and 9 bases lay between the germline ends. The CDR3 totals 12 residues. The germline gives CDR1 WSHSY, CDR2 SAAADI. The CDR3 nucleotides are TGCGCCAGCAGTGAGGGCACCGGGGGCTACACCTTC. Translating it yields CASSEGTGGYTF.

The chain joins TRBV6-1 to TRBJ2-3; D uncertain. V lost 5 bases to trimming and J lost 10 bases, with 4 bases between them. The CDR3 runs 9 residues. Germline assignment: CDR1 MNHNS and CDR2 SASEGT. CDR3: CASSLAQYF. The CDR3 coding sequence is TGTGCCAGCAGTTTAGCGCAGTATTTT.

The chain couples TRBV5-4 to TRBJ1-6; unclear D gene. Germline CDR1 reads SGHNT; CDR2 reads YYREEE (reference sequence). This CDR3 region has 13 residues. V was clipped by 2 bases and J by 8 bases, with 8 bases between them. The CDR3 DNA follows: TGTGCCAGCAGCTTCAAGGCTGATTCACCCCTCCACTTT. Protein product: CASSFKADSPLHF.

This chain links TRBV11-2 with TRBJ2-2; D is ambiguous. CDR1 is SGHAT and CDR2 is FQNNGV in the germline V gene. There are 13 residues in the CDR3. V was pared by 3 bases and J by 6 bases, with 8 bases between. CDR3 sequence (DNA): TGTGCCAGCAGCTTGGATTCAGCCGGGGAGCTGTTTTTT. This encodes CASSLDSAGELFF.

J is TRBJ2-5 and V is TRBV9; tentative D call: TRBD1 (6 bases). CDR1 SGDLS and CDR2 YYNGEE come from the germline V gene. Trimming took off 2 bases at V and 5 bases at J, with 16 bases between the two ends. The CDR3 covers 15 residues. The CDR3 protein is CASSVLDRRGETQYF. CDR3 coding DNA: TGTGCCAGCAGCGTTTTAGACAGGCGTGGGGAGACCCAGTACTTC.

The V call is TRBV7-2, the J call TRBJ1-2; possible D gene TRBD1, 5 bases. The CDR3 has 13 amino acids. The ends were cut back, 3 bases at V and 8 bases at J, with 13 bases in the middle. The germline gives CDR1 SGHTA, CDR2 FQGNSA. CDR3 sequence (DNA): TGTGCCAGCAGCTTTAGACCCAGGGAGGGCTACACCTTC. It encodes CASSFRPREGYTF.

The CDR3 DNA reads as TGTGCCAGCGGAGGTGCAGGTTTGGGGACTGGAAACACCATATATTTT. Protein: CASGGAGLGTGNTIYF. The chain combines TRBV7-8 with TRBJ1-3, with D unclear. Germline CDR1 and CDR2: SGHVS and FQNEAQ. This CDR3 is built from 16 residues. Between the trimmed V and J ends, which lost 8 bases and 2 bases, there was a span of 19 bases.

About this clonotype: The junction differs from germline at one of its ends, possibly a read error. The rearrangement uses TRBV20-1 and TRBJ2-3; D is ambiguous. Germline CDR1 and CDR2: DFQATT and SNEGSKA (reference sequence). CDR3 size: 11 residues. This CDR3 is CGAIKADTQYF. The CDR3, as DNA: TGCGGTGCCATCAAGGCGGATACGCAGTATTTT.

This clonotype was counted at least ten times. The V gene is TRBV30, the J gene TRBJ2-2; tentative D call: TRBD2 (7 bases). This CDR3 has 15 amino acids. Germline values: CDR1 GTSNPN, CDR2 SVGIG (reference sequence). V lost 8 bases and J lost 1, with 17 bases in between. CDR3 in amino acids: CARAVGGLNTGELFF. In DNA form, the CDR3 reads TGTGCCCGGGCCGTGGGGGGGCTGAACACCGGGGAGCTGTTTTTT.

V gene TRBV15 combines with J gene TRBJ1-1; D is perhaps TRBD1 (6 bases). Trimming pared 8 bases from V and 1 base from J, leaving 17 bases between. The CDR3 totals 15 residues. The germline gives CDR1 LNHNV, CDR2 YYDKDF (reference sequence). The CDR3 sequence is CATQGRGEANTEAFF. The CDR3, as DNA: TGTGCCACCCAGGGGAGGGGCGAGGCGAACACTGAAGCTTTCTTT.

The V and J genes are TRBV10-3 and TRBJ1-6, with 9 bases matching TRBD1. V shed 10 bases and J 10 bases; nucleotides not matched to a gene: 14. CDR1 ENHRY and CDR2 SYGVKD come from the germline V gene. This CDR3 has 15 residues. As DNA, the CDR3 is TGTGCCAGCAACGCGGGACAGGGATCCGCCTCACCCCTCCACTTT. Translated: CASNAGQGSASPLHF.

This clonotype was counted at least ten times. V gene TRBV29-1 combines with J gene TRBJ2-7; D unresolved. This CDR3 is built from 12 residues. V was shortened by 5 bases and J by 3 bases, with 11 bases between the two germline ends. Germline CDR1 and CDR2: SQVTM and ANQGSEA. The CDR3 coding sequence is TGCAGCGTTCGGACGGACCTCTACGAGCAGTACTTC. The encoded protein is CSVRTDLYEQYF.

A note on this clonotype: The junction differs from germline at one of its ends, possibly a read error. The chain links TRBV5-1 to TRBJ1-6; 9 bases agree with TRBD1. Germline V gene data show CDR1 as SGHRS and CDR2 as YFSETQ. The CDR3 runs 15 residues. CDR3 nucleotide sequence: TGTGCCAGCAGCGTAGGGACAGGGAGCAATTCACCCCTCCACTTT. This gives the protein CASSVGTGSNSPLHF.

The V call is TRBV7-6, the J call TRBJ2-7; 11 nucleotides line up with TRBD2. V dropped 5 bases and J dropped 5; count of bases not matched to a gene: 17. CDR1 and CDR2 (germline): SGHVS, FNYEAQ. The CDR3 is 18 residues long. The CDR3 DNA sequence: TGTGCCAGCAGCCCCTGGGTTAGCGGGGGGGTAGATCGCGACGAGCAGTACTTC. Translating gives CASSPWVSGGVDRDEQYF. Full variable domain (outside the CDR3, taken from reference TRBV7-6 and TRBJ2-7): GAGVSQSPRYKVTKRGQDVALRCDPISGHVSLYWYRQALGQGPEFLTYFNYEAQQDKSGLPNDRFSAERPEGSISTLTIQRTEQRDSAMYRCASSPWVSGGVDRDEQYFGPGTRLTVT.

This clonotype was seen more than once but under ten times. CDR3 bases: TGTGCCACGGCGGGACAGGGTCAAAAGAACACTGAAGCTTTCTTT. Its protein product is CATAGQGQKNTEAFF. The chain joins TRBV6-5 to TRBJ1-1, with 9 bases aligning to TRBD1. The V and J ends lost 10 bases and 1 base, in that order; junction bases with no gene match: 10. This CDR3 is built from 15 residues. Germline CDR1 and CDR2: MNHEY and SVGAGI.

The DNA of the CDR3 is TGTGCCAGCAGCCAGTCGGGGGGATTCACAGATACGCAGTATTTT. Translated, it gives CASSQSGGFTDTQYF. The J gene is TRBJ2-3, the V gene TRBV14, with 7 bases identical to TRBD2. The CDR3 covers 15 residues. J lost 2 bases, V lost 3 bases, and 5 bases had no gene match. In germline, CDR1 is SGHDN, CDR2 FVKESK.

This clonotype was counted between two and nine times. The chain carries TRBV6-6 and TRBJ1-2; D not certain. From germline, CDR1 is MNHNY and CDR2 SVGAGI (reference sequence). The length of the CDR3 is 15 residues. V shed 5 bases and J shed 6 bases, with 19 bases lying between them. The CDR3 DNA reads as TGTGCCAGCAGTGAAGCATCAGTTTTATGGGATGGCTACACCTTC. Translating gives CASSEASVLWDGYTF.